The 2 T cell receptor beta chains given below trace back to one sample, sequenced in a study of T cells in women clearing cervical HPV infection. The protocol was immunoSEQ multiplex PCR, while the TCRdb copy is restricted to in-frame clones and leaves out a portion. The sample has roughly 40,000 clones. The specimen was blood buffy coat. The receptors stem from a woman between 18 and 70 years old with a cervical HPV16 infection that either progressed to CIN3+ or cleared (not recorded which).

In terms of frequency, this clone is medium-sized. The read finishes 3 residues shy of the CDR3 end, and the germline J gene is used to complete it. V gene TRBV6-2 or TRBV6-3 combines with J gene TRBJ2-3; D possibly corresponds to TRBD1 (6 bases). The CDR3 has 14 residues. Germline assignment: CDR1 MNHEY and CDR2 SVGEGT. The ends were cut back, 5 bases at V and 5 bases at J, with 14 bases in the middle. CDR3 loop: CASSPRVGGDTQYF. The sequenced CDR3 bases are TGTGCCAGCAGTCCCCGGGTAGGGGGAGATACG.

Comments on this clone: The CDR3 end lies 3 residues beyond the end of the read and is filled in from the germline J gene. The genes are TRBV28 and TRBJ2-7, with D hard to call. The ends were cut back, 8 bases at V and 0 bases at J, with 11 bases in the middle. The germline V gene encodes CDR1 MDHEN and CDR2 SYDVKM. The CDR3 covers 13 residues. The sequenced part of the CDR3 DNA is TGTGCCAGCCAAGGGCGAGGCTCCTACGAG. Protein sequence: CASQGRGSYE. In full, the CDR3 reads CASQGRGSYEQYF.